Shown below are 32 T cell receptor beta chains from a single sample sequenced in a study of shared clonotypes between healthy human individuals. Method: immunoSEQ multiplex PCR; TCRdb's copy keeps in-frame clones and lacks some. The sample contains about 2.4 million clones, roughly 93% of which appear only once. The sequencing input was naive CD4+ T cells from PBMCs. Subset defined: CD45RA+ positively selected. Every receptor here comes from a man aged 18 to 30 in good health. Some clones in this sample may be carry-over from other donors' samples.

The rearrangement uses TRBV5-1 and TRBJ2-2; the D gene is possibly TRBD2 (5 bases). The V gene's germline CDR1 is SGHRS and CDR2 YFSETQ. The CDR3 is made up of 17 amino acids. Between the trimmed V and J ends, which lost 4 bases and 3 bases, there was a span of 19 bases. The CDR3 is CASSPVGESVHTGELFF. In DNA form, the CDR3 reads TGCGCCAGCAGCCCCGTTGGGGAGAGCGTCCACACCGGGGAGCTGTTTTTT.

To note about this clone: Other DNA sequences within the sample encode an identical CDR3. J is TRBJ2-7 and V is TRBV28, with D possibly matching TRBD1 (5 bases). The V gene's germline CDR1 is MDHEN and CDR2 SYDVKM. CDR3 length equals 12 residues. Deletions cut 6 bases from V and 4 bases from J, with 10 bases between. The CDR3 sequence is CASSAGFYEQYF. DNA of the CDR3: TGTGCCAGCAGCGCAGGGTTTTACGAGCAGTACTTC.

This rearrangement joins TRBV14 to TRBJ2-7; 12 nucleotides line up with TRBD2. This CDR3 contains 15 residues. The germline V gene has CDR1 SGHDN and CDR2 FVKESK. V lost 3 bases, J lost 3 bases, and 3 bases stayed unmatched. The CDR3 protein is CASSQRTSGIYEQYF. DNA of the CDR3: TGTGCCAGCAGCCAGAGGACTAGCGGGATCTACGAGCAGTACTTC.

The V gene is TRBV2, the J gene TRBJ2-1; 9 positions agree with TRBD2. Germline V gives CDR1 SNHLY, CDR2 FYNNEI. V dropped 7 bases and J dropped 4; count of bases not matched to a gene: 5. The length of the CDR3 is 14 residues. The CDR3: CASISGSPYNEQFF. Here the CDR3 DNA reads TGTGCCAGCATTAGCGGGAGCCCGTACAATGAGCAGTTCTTC. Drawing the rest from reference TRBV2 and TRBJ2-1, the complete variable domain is EPEVTQTPSHQVTQMGQEVILRCVPISNHLYFYWYRQILGQKVEFLVSFYNNEISEKSEIFDDQFSVERPDGSNFTLKIRSTKLEDSAMYFCASISGSPYNEQFFGPGTRLTVL.

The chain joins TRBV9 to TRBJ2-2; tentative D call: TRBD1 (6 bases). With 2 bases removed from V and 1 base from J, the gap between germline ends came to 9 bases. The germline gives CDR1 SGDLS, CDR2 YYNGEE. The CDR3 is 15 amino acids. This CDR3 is CASSVRQENTGELFF. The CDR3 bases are TGTGCCAGCAGCGTCCGACAGGAGAACACCGGGGAGCTGTTTTTT.

The CDR3 coding sequence is TGTGCCAGCAGCAAAAGGGTCGGCTTCTATAGCAATCAGCCCCAGCATTTT. It is translated as CASSKRVGFYSNQPQHF. The chain recombines TRBV21-1 with TRBJ1-5. TRBV21-1 is noted as a pseudogene. The CDR3 spans 17 residues.

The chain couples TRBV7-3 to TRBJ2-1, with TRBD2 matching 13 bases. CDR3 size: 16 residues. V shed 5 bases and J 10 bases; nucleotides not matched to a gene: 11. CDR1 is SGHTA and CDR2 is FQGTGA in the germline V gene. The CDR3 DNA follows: TGTGCCAGCAGCCGTAATCCGGGACTAGCGGGGTTCGAGCAGTTCTTC. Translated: CASSRNPGLAGFEQFF.

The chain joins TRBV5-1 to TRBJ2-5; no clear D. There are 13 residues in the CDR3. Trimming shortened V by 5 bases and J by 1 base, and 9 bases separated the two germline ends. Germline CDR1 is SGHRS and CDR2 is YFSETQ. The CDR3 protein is CASRGSSQETQYF. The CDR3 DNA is TGCGCCAGCAGGGGCAGCTCCCAAGAGACCCAGTACTTC.

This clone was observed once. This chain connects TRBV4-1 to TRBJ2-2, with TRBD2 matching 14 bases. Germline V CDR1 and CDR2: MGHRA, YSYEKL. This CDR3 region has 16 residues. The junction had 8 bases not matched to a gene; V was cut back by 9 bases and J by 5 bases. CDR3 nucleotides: TGCGCCAGTAGACTAGCGGGAGGGCCGAGGACCGGGGAGCTGTTTTTT. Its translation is CASRLAGGPRTGELFF.

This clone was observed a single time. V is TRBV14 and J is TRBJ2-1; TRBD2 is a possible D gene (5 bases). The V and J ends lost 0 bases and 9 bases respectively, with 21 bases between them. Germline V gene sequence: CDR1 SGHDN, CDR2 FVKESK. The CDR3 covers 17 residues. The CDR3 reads CASSQDLGWPSSSEQFF. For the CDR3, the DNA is TGTGCCAGCAGCCAAGATCTCGGTTGGCCTAGCAGTAGTGAGCAGTTCTTC.

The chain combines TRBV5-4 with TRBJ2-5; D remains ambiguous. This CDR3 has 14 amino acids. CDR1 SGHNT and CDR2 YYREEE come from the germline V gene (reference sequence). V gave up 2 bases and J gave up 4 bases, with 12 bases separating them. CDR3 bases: TGTGCCAGCAGCTTAGGTGGGAACGGAGAGACCCAGTACTTC. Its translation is CASSLGGNGETQYF. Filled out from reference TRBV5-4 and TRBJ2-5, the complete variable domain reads ETGVTQSPTHLIKTRGQQVTLRCSSQSGHNTVSWYQQALGQGPQFIFQYYREEENGRGNFPPRFSGLQFPNYSSELNVNALELDDSALYLCASSLGGNGETQYFGPGTRLLVL.

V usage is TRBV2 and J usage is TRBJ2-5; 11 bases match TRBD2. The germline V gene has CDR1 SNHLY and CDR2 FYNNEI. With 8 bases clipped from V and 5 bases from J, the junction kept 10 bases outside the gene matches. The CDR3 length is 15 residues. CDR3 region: CASHEFSGREETQYF. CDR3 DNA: TGTGCCAGCCACGAATTTAGCGGGAGGGAGGAGACCCAGTACTTC. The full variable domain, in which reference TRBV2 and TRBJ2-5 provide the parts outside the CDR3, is EPEVTQTPSHQVTQMGQEVILRCVPISNHLYFYWYRQILGQKVEFLVSFYNNEISEKSEIFDDQFSVERPDGSNFTLKIRSTKLEDSAMYFCASHEFSGREETQYFGPGTRLLVL.

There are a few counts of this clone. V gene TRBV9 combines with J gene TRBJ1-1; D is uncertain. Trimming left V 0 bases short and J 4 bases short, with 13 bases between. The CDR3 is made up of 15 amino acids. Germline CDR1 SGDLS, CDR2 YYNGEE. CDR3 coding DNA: TGTGCCAGCAGCGTAGATCCGGGGAGAAGCACTGAAGCTTTCTTT. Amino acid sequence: CASSVDPGRSTEAFF.

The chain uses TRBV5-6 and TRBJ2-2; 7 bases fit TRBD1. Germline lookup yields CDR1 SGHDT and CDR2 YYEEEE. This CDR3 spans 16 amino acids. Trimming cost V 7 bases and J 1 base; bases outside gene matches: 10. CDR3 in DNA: TGTGCCAGCGCCCTTAACGGACAGGAGAACACCGGGGAGCTGTTTTTT. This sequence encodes CASALNGQENTGELFF. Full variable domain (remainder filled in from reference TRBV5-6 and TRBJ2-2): DAGVTQSPTHLIKTRGQQVTLRCSPKSGHDTVSWYQQALGQGPQFIFQYYEEEERQRGNFPDRFSGHQFPNYSSELNVNALLLGDSALYLCASALNGQENTGELFFGEGSRLTVL.

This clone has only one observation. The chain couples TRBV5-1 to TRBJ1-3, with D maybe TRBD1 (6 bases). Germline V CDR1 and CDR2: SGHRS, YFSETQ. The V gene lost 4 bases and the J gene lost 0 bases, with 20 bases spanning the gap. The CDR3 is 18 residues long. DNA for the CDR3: TGCGCCAGCAGCCCCCCGATCCGGGACAAGAACTCTGGAAACACCATATATTTT. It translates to CASSPPIRDKNSGNTIYF.

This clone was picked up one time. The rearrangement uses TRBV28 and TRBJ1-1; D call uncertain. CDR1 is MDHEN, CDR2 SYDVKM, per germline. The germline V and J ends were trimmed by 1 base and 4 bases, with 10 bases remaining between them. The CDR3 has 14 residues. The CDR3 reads CASSLSGEGTEAFF. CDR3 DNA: TGTGCCAGCAGTTTATCCGGGGAGGGCACTGAAGCTTTCTTT. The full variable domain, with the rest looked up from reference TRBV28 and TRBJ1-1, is DVKVTQSSRYLVKRTGEKVFLECVQDMDHENMFWYRQDPGLGLRLIYFSYDVKMKEKGDIPEGYSVSREKKERFSLILESASTNQTSMYLCASSLSGEGTEAFFGQGTRLTVV.

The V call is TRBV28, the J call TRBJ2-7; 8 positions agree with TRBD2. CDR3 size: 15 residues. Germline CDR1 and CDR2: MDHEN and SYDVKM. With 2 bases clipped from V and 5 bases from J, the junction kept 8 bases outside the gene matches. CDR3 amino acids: CASSLPGGRRNEQYF. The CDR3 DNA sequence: TGTGCCAGCAGTTTACCAGGCGGGAGGAGAAACGAGCAGTACTTC.

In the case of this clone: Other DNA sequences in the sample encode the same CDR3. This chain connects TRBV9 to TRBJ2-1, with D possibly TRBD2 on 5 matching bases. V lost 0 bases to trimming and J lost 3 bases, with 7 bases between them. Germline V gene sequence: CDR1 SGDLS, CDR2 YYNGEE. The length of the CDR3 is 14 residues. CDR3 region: CASSVAGNYNEQFF. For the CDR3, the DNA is TGTGCCAGCAGCGTAGCGGGAAACTACAATGAGCAGTTCTTC.

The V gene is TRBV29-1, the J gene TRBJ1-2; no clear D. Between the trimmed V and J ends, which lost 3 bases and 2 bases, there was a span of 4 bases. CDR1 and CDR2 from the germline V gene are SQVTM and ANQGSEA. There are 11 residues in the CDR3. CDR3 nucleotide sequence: TGCAGCGTTGAGGACAACTATGGCTACACCTTC. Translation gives CSVEDNYGYTF.

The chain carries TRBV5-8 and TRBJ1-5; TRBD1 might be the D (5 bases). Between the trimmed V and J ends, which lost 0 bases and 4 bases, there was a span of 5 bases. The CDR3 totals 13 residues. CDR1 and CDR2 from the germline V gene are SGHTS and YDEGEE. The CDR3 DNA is TGTGCCAGCAGCTTGGACAGGAATCAGCCCCAGCATTTT. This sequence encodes CASSLDRNQPQHF.

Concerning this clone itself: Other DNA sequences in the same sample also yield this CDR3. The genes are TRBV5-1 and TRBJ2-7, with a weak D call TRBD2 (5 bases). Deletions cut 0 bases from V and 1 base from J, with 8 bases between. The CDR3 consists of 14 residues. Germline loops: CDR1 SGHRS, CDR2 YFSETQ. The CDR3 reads CASSLVPGSYEQYF. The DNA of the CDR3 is TGCGCCAGCAGCTTGGTTCCGGGGTCCTACGAGCAGTACTTC.

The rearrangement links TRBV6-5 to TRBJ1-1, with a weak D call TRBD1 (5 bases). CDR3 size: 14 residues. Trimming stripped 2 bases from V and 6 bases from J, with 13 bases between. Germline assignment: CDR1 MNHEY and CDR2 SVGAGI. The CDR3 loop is CASSYPSRGAEAFF. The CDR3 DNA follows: TGTGCCAGCAGTTACCCGTCACGGGGCGCTGAAGCTTTCTTT.

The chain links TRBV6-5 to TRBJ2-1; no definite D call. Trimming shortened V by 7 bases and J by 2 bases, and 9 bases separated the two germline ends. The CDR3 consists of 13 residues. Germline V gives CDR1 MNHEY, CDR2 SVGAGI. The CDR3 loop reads CASTPDAYNEQFF. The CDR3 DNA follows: TGTGCCAGCACCCCGGACGCCTACAATGAGCAGTTCTTC.

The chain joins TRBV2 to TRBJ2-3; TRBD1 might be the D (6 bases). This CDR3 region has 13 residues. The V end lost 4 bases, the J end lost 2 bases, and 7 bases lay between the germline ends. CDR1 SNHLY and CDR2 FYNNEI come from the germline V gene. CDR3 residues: CASSGDNTDTQYF. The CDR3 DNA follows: TGTGCCAGCAGTGGGGACAACACAGATACGCAGTATTTT.

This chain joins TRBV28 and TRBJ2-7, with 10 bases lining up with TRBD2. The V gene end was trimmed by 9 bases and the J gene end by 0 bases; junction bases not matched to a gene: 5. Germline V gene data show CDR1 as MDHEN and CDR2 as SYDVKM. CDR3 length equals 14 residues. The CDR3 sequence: CASILAGFSYEQYF. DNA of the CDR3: TGTGCCAGTATACTAGCGGGGTTCTCCTACGAGCAGTACTTC.

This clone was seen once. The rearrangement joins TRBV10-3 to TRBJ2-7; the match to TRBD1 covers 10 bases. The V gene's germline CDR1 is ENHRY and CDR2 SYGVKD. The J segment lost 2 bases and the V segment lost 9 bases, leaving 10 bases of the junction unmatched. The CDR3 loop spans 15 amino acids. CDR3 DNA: TGTGCCATTGCTTCGACAGGGGGCCAAACCTACGAGCAGTACTTC. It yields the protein CAIASTGGQTYEQYF.

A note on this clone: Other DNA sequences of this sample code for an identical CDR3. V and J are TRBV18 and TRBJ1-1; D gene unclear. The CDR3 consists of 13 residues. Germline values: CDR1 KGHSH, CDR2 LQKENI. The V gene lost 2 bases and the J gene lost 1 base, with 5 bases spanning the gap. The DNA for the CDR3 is TGTGCCAGCTCACCAAATGGGAACACTGAAGCTTTCTTT. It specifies CASSPNGNTEAFF.

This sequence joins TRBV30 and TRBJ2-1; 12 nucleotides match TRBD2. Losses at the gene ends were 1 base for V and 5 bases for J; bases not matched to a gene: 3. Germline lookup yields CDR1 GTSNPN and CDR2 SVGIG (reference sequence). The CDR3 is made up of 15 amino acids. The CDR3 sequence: CAWSGTSGTHNEQFF. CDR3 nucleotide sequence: TGTGCCTGGAGTGGGACTAGCGGGACCCACAATGAGCAGTTCTTC.

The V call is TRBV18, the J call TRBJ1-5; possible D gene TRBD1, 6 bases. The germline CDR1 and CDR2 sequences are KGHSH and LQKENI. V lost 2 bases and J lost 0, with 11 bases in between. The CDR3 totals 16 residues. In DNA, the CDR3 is TGTGCCAGCTCACCAGAGACAGGACATAGCAATCAGCCCCAGCATTTT. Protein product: CASSPETGHSNQPQHF. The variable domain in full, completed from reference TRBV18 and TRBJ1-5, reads NAGVMQNPRHLVRRRGQEARLRCSPMKGHSHVYWYRQLPEEGLKFMVYLQKENIIDESGMPKERFSAEFPKEGPSILRIQQVVRGDSAAYFCASSPETGHSNQPQHFGDGTRLSIL.

The CDR3 reads CASKSEVGEKLFF. The CDR3 DNA is TGCGCCAGCAAGTCGGAGGTAGGGGAAAAACTGTTTTTT. The rearrangement uses TRBV5-1 and TRBJ1-4; D is ambiguous. The ends were cut back, 6 bases at V and 8 bases at J, with 14 bases in the middle. This CDR3 is built from 13 residues. Germline CDR1 SGHRS, CDR2 YFSETQ.

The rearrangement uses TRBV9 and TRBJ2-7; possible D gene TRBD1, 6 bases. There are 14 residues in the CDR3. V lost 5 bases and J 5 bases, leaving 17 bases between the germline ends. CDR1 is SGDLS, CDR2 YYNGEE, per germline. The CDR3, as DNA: TGTGCCAGCAGTGAAGGGACAACTCCCCACGAGCAGTACTTC. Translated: CASSEGTTPHEQYF.

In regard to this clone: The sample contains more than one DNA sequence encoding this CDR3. CDR3 in DNA: TGTGCCAGCAGTTTGTCAGGGGGAGGCGAGCAGTACTTC. This encodes CASSLSGGGEQYF. The chain employs TRBV28 and TRBJ2-7, with a possible D match to TRBD1 (7 bases). The CDR3 runs 13 residues. Trimming cost V 3 bases and J 6 bases, with 12 bases left between them. Germline loops: CDR1 MDHEN, CDR2 SYDVKM.